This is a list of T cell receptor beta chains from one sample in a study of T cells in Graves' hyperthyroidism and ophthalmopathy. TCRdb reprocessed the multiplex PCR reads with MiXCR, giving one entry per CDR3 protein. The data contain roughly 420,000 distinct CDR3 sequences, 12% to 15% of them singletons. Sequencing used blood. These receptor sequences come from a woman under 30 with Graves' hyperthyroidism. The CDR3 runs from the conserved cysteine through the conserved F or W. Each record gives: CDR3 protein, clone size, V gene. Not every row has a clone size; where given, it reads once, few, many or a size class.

CDR3: CASSPDGLSSYEQYF; size: many; V: TRBV7-9
CDR3: CASSQGREGGGYEQYF; size: many; V: TRBV4-1
CDR3: CASKVSGGQETQYF; size: many; V: TRBV11-2
CDR3: CSVQGGGTDTQYF; size: many; V: TRBV29-1
CDR3: CASSSRRLDLRETQYF; size: many; V: TRBV11-2
CDR3: CASSIRTGVYNEQFF; size: many; V: TRBV2
CDR3: CASSEQVTQPQHF; size: many; V: TRBV2
CDR3: CAISENPQRRGYTF; size: few; V: TRBV10-3
CDR3: CAWSPDLAGGNTEQFF; size: NA; V: TRBV30
CDR3: CASSHQPLTASYNEQFF; size: NA; V: TRBV14
CDR3: CASSGGSEKLFF; size: few; V: TRBV5-6
CDR3: CASSLMTAPAAEAFF; size: many; V: TRBV27
CDR3: CASSLQSGNTIYF; size: NA; V: TRBV28
CDR3: CATSSGSSTDTQYF; size: NA; V: TRBV15
CDR3: CASSYSGQTPEQYF; size: NA; V: TRBV11-2
CDR3: CASSLALGSGPSYEQYF; size: NA; V: TRBV7-9
CDR3: CASNYLQGFPETQYF; size: many; V: TRBV6-1
CDR3: CASSQDNIQYF; size: few; V: TRBV14
CDR3: CASSRLEFNQPQHF; size: few; V: TRBV6-4
CDR3: CASSAITLRNNSPLHF; size: few; V: TRBV6-1
CDR3: CASSQAGTSGTNEQFF; size: many; V: TRBV4-1
CDR3: CASSVGVGLAAYNEQFF; size: many; V: TRBV9
CDR3: CASSVSGDVTDTQYF; size: many; V: TRBV9
CDR3: CASSEPGLGNTEAFF; size: many; V: TRBV6-1
CDR3: CASSQERDQPQHF; size: NA; V: TRBV4-3
CDR3: CASSERARSSYNEQFF; size: many; V: TRBV6-1
CDR3: CASKRAGGPTDTQYF; size: many; V: TRBV19